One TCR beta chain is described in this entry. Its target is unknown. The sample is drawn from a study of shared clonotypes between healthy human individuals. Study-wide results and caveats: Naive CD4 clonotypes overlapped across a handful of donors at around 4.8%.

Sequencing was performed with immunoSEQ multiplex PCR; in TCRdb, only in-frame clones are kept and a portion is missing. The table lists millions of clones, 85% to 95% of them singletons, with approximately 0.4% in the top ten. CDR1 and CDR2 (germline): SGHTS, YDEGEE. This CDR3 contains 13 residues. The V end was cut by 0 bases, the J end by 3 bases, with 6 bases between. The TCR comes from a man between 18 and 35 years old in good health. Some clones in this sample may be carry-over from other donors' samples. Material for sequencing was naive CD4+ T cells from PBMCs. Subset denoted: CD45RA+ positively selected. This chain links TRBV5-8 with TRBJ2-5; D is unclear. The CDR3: CASSLEVEETQYF. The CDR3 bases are TGTGCCAGCAGCTTGGAGGTCGAAGAGACCCAGTACTTC.